This T cell receptor beta chain was captured in a study of type 1 regulatory T cells. Study-level background: An in vitro protocol generated T-allo10, a Tr1-enriched, alloantigen-specific CD4 T cell product.

TCRdb re-derived calls from the reads in MiXCR, one entry per CDR3 protein. The data contain 75,000 to 100,000 distinct CDR3 sequences, roughly 28% of them singletons. Germline-derived CDR1 and CDR2 are SQVTM and ANQGSEA. J lost 9 bases, V lost 3 bases, and 6 bases had no gene match. The CDR3 extends over 14 amino acids. The sequence derives from a human donor in good health. The chain links TRBV29-1 to TRBJ2-1, with 12 bases fitting TRBD2. The sample comprised CD4+ T cells, either the whole sample or a sorted fraction (not recorded which). The CDR3 here is CSVEKVGLAGEQFF. The CDR3 nucleotides read TGCAGCGTTGAGAAAGTGGGACTAGCGGGTGAGCAGTTCTTC.